This TCR beta chain was recorded in a study of CD8+CD57+ T cells in acquired aplastic anemia. About the study: Sorted CD4+ and CD8+ cells gave a mean 3.2 ug DNA, range about 0.19 to 27.4 ug. Study-wide findings and caveats: The same twenty-nine CD8+ CDR3 sequences occurred in patients and in controls. The CD8+ Simpson's diversity of patients and controls was not significantly different.

CDR3 length: 15 residues. V gave up 1 base and J gave up 4 bases, with 11 bases separating them. Germline CDR1 reads SGHRS; CDR2 reads YFSETQ. As to this clonotype: What it recognizes is unknown.

CD8+CD57+ cell expansion had been shown by flow cytometry in patients chosen for sequencing. Every patient was diagnosed with severe acquired aplastic anemia. For CDR3 and TCR beta VDJ profiling, genomic DNA was the template used. TCRdb ran MiXCR on the reads and lists one entry per CDR3 protein. The table lists approximately 220,000 distinct CDR3 sequences, roughly 50% of them singletons. The V gene is TRBV5-1, the J gene TRBJ1-4; D uncertain. This clonotype was obtained from a human donor with aplastic anemia. Sequenced sample: sorted CD4+, CD8+, or CD8+CD57+ T cells (not recorded which) from PBMCs. CDR3 in amino acids: CASSLFGNNNEKLFF. The CDR3 coding sequence is TGCGCCAGCAGCTTGTTCGGGAATAATAATGAAAAACTGTTTTTT.